This TCR beta chain was sequenced for a study of T cell repertoires in cytomegalovirus infection. Overall study: Public signatures in TCR beta pointed to CMV infection and matching HLA type. Overall study findings and caveats: The response measured ex vivo was dominated by TCR beta clonotypes (HLA-C-restricted and CMV-specific). Based on cumulative public TCR beta family frequency, carriers of CMV plus the relevant HLA were identified.

Using its own MiXCR run on the reads, TCRdb lists one record per CDR3 protein. The sample consists of under 90,000 distinct CDR3 sequences, under 25% of them appearing once. The CDR3 has 12 amino acids. Per the germline V gene, CDR1 is SGHAT and CDR2 is FQNNGV. Trimming shortened V by 5 bases and J by 8 bases, and 12 bases separated the two germline ends. This clonotype was picked up a small number of times. Its antigen is as yet unknown. J is TRBJ1-2 and V is TRBV11-2; D may be TRBD1 (6 bases). This receptor was obtained from a human donor in good health (CMV status not recorded). Some clones in this sample may be carry-over from other donors' samples. Sequencing used PBMCs, sequenced either directly or after in vitro stimulation (not recorded which). The CDR3 DNA reads TGTGCCAGCAGCCCGACAGGATACGGCTACACCTTC. Residues: CASSPTGYGYTF.